This TCR beta chain was retrieved from a study of T cells after yellow fever vaccination. This clonotype was seen at least ten times. Its antigen is as yet unknown. Each CDR3 protein is one row after TCRdb ran MiXCR on the 5' RACE reads. This table has about 580,000 distinct CDR3 sequences, approximately 16% appearing once. Trimming took 0 bases from V and 2 from J, leaving 5 bases between them. Germline V gene sequence: CDR1 SGHAT, CDR2 FQNNGV. This CDR3 is 13 amino acids long. Study results and caveats: A weaker secondary response peaked on day 5, the primary on day 15.

The J gene is TRBJ2-7, the V gene TRBV11-2; D gene ambiguous. Material: PBMCs, obtained about 5 days after the first yellow fever vaccination. The receptor's source is a man between 18 and 35 years old who received the YFV17D yellow fever vaccine. DNA for the CDR3: TGTGCCAGCAGCTTAGATCCCGCCTACGAGCAGTACGTC. Translated, it gives CASSLDPAYEQYV.